A selection of T cell receptor beta chains follows, all from one sample in a study of blood T cell repertoires in COVID-19. Assay: immunoSEQ multiplex PCR; the TCRdb copy retains only in-frame clones and omits some. The data contain tens of thousands of clones, approximately 80% of them singletons. The sample taken for sequencing was peripheral blood. Receptor source: an elderly woman with acute or convalescent COVID-19. Each CDR3 is given with its conserved first and last residue. A D gene is named only where the DNA matches it firmly. Not all rows give a size; the values are once, few, many and, for expanded clones, a class.

>-|TRBV27|-|TRBJ2-7
TGTGCCAGCAGTTCGGGACACTTCTACGAGCAGTACTTC
CASSSGHFYEQYF
>-|TRBV19|TRBD1|TRBJ2-7
TGTGCCAGTAGCCGCACAGGGGGCATTGGCGAGCAGTACTTC
CASSRTGGIGEQYF
>few|TRBV7-2|TRBD2|TRBJ2-7
TGTGCCAGCAGCCGTAGCGGGCCCGAGCAGTACTTC
CASSRSGPEQYF
>-|TRBV5-1|TRBD1|TRBJ1-1
TGCGCCAGCAGCTTGGGGACAGGGGTCATGAACACTGAAGCTTTCTTT
CASSLGTGVMNTEAFF
>-|TRBV3-1/TRBV3-2|TRBD1|TRBJ1-5
TGTGCCAGCAGCCAAGGGGGACAGGGGAGGCAGCCCCAGCATTTT
CASSQGGQGRQPQHF
>-|TRBV11-2|-|TRBJ2-2
TGTGCCAGCAGCTTAAGTTACAGGCCAGGGACCGGGGAGCTGTTTTTT
CASSLSYRPGTGELFF
>-|TRBV27|TRBD1|TRBJ1-5
TGTGCCAGCAGTAGGGACAGATCTAGCAATCAGCCCCAGCATTTT
CASSRDRSSNQPQHF
>-|TRBV10-2|TRBD1|TRBJ1-2
TGCGCCAGCAGGACAGGGGACTATGGCTACACCTTC
CASRTGDYGYTF
>-|TRBV6-5|-|TRBJ1-2
TGTGCCAGCAGTCACGGTGGGACAACCTATGGCTACACCTTC
CASSHGGTTYGYTF
>-|TRBV6-2/TRBV6-3|-|TRBJ1-2
TGTGCCAGCAGTTACTCGAAAACAGGCGCTTTCTATGGCTACACCTTC
CASSYSKTGAFYGYTF
>once|TRBV5-1|TRBD2|TRBJ2-7
TGCGCCAGCAGTTCCCTAGCGGGGGGACAGCAGTACTTC
CASSSLAGGQQYF
>once|TRBV7-6|-|TRBJ1-5
TGTGCCAGCAGCTTGGAGGGGCAGAGCAATCAGCCCCAGCATTTT
CASSLEGQSNQPQHF
>-|TRBV10-2|-|TRBJ2-2
TGCGCCAGCAGTGAGCTGTTAACCGGGGAGCTGTTTTTT
CASSELLTGELFF
>-|TRBV5-6|-|TRBJ2-3
TGTGCCAGCAGCTTGAATGGGCTTAGAGATACGCAGTATTTT
CASSLNGLRDTQYF
>-|TRBV5-6|TRBD2|TRBJ2-2
TGTGCCAGCAGCTTGGAAGTTTCAGCGGGGGGCTACACCGGGGAGCTGTTTTTT
CASSLEVSAGGYTGELFF
>-|TRBV28|TRBD1|TRBJ1-2
TGTGCCAGCAGTAGGGGGCACTATGGCTACACCTTC
CASSRGHYGYTF
>-|TRBV24-1|-|TRBJ2-5
TGTGCCACCAGTGGGACAACGGAAGAGACCCAGTACTTC
CATSGTTEETQYF